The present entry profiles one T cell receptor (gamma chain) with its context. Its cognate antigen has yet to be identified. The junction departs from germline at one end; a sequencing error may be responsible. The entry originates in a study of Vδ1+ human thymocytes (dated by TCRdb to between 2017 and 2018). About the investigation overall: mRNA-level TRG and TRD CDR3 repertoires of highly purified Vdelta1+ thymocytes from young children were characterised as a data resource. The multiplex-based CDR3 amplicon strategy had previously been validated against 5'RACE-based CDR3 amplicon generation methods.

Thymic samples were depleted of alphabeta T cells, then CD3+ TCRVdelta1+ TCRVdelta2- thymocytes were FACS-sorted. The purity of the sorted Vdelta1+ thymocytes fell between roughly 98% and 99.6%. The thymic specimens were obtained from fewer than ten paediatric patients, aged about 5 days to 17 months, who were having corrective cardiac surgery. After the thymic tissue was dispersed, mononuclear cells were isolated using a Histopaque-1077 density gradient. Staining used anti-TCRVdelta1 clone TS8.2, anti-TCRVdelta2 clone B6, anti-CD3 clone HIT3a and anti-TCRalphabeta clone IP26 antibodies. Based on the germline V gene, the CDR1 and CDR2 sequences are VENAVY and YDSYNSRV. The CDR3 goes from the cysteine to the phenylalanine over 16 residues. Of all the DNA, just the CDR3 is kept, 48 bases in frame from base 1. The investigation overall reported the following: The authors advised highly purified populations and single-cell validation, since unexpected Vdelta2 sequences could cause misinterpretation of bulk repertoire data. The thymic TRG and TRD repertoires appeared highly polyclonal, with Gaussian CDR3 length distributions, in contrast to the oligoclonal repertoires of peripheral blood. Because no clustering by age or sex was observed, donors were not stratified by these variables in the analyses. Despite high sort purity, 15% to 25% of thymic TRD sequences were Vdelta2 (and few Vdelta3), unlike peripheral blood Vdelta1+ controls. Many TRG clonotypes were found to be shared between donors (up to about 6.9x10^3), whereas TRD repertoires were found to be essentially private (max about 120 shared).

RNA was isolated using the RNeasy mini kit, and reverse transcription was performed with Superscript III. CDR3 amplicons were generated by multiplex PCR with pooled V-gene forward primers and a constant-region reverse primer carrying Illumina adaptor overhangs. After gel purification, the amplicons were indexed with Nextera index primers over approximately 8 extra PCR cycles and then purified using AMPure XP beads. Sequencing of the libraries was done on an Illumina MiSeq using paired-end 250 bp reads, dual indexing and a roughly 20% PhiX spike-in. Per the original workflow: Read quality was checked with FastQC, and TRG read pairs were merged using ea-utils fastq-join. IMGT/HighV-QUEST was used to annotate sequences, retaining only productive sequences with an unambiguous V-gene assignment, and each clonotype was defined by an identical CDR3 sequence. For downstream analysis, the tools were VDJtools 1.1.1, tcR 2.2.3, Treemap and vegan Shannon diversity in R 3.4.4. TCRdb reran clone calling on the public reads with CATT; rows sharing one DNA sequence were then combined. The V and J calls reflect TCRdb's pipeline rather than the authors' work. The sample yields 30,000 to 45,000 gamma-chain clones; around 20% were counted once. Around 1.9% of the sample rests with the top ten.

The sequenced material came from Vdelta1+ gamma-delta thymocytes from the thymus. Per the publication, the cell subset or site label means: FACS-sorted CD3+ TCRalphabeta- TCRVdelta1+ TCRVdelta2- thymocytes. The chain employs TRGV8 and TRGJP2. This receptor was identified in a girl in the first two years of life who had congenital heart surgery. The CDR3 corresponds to CATWERGLSSDRIKTF. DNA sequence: TGTGCCACCTGGGAGAGGGGTCTTAGCAGTGATCGGATCAAGACGTTT.